Listed below are T cell receptor beta chains from one sample, sequenced in a study of blood T cell repertoires in COVID-19. This table comes from immunoSEQ multiplex PCR, and its TCRdb copy is limited to in-frame clones, with some not included. The sample lists about 220,000 clones, about 91% occurring once. Material for sequencing was PBMCs or T cells enriched from blood (not recorded which). These TCRs come from a woman between 45 and 65 years old with acute COVID-19. Both conserved end residues are part of each CDR3. Each record gives: J gene, D gene, V gene, clone size, CDR3 protein, CDR3 DNA. The D gene is left open where the match is weak. Rows give clone size only sometimes, using once, few, many, or a class for an expanded clone.

TRBJ2-3 TRBD2 TRBV15 . CATSRDLTSGSTDTQYF TGTGCCACCAGCAGAGATTTAACTAGCGGGAGCACAGATACGCAGTATTTT
TRBJ2-1 . TRBV7-2 . CASSSLSSYNEQFF TGTGCCAGCAGCTCGCTTAGCTCCTACAATGAGCAGTTCTTC
TRBJ2-3 . TRBV6-1 . CASSEGGAGADTQYF TGTGCCAGCAGTGAGGGGGGGGCGGGTGCAGATACGCAGTATTTT
TRBJ1-2 . TRBV6-2/TRBV6-3 . CASSYSLGYGYTF TGTGCCAGCAGTTACAGTCTAGGTTACGGCTACACCTTC
TRBJ2-5 TRBD2 TRBV12-3/TRBV12-4 . CASREGGRETQYF TGTGCCAGCCGGGAGGGCGGGAGAGAGACCCAGTACTTC
TRBJ2-7 . TRBV6-5 . CASSYSGEKTYEQYF TGTGCCAGCAGTTACTCTGGGGAGAAGACCTACGAGCAGTACTTC
TRBJ2-7 TRBD2 TRBV28 . CASRAGGHHEQYF TGTGCCAGCAGGGCGGGAGGCCACCACGAGCAGTACTTC
TRBJ2-5 . TRBV14 many CASSQVVRRETQYF TGTGCCAGCAGCCAAGTGGTGCGGAGAGAGACCCAGTACTTC
TRBJ2-5 TRBD2 TRBV11-1 . CASSSTSGFSQETQYF TGTGCCAGCAGCTCAACTAGCGGCTTTAGCCAAGAGACCCAGTACTTC
TRBJ1-3 . TRBV2 . CASSRRDGGFSGNTIYF TGTGCCAGCAGTAGAAGAGACGGGGGGTTCTCTGGAAACACCATATATTTT
TRBJ1-1 TRBD1 TRBV9 once CASSAQTGWGTEAFF TGTGCCAGCAGCGCCCAGACAGGGTGGGGCACTGAAGCTTTCTTT
TRBJ2-5 . TRBV9 . CASSVDGTQETQYF TGTGCCAGCAGCGTAGACGGGACTCAAGAGACCCAGTACTTC
TRBJ2-3 . TRBV5-1 . CASSFGRGRDTQYF TGCGCCAGCAGCTTTGGCAGAGGGAGAGATACGCAGTATTTT
TRBJ2-4 . TRBV5-1 . CASSSGVQINGDIQYF TGCGCCAGCAGCTCGGGGGTCCAGATCAACGGGGACATTCAGTACTTC
TRBJ2-2 TRBD1 TRBV7-3 . CASSLDGAGGADTGELFF TGTGCCAGCAGCTTAGATGGAGCAGGGGGCGCTGACACCGGGGAGCTGTTTTTT
TRBJ2-3 TRBD2 TRBV5-1 few CASSPSTSGRGDTQYF TGCGCCAGCAGCCCATCGACTAGCGGGAGAGGGGATACGCAGTATTTT
TRBJ1-2 . TRBV9 . CASSPETNYGYTF TGTGCCAGCAGTCCGGAGACTAACTATGGCTACACCTTC
TRBJ2-5 TRBD1 TRBV24-1 . CATSGRDSPIQETQYF TGTGCCACCAGTGGTCGGGACAGTCCCATTCAAGAGACCCAGTACTTC
TRBJ1-2 . TRBV5-1 . CASSLEGGGYGYTF TGCGCCAGCAGCTTGGAAGGCGGGGGCTATGGCTACACCTTC
TRBJ1-1 TRBD1 TRBV4-1 . CASSQVQGVETEAFF TGCGCCAGCAGCCAAGTACAGGGGGTTGAGACTGAAGCTTTCTTT
TRBJ2-7 . TRBV7-2 . CASSQTRLGLEQYF TGTGCCAGCAGCCAAACTAGATTGGGCCTCGAGCAGTACTTC
TRBJ2-2 . TRBV27 . CASSSGVGELFF TGTGCCAGCAGTTCCGGAGTAGGGGAGCTGTTTTTT
TRBJ2-5 TRBD1 TRBV5-1 . CASSLNRGRETQYF TGCGCCAGCAGCTTAAACAGGGGGCGTGAGACCCAGTACTTC
TRBJ1-2 TRBD1 TRBV7-2 . CASSPRQGRHGYTF TGTGCCAGCAGCCCGCGACAGGGGAGGCATGGCTACACCTTC
TRBJ1-5 TRBD1 TRBV7-9 . CASSSWDSGNQPQHF TGTGCCAGCAGCTCCTGGGACAGTGGCAATCAGCCCCAGCATTTT
TRBJ1-6 . TRBV10-2 . CASSESDSPSSSLHF TGCGCCAGCAGTGAGTCCGACAGTCCAAGTTCGTCCCTCCACTTT
TRBJ1-2 . TRBV7-9 few CASSPTNYGYTF TGTGCCAGCAGCCCCACTAACTATGGCTACACCTTC
TRBJ1-6 . TRBV3-1/TRBV3-2 . CASSQVRGNSPLHF TGTGCCAGCAGCCAAGTAAGGGGGAATTCACCCCTCCACTTT
TRBJ2-1 TRBD2 TRBV19 . CASSIDPAGARNEQFF TGTGCCAGTAGTATAGATCCAGCGGGGGCCCGAAATGAGCAGTTCTTC
TRBJ1-3 TRBD1 TRBV30 . CAWGGQISGNTIYF TGTGCCTGGGGGGGACAGATCTCTGGAAACACCATATATTTT
TRBJ2-1 . TRBV9 . CASSAAHGISGYNEQFF TGTGCCAGCAGCGCGGCACACGGGATTAGCGGATACAATGAGCAGTTCTTC
TRBJ2-7 TRBD1 TRBV27 . CASSAGTGDYEQYF TGTGCCAGCAGTGCCGGGACAGGGGATTACGAGCAGTACTTC
TRBJ1-4 . TRBV2 . CASSVGLSGANEKLFF TGTGCCAGCAGTGTCGGACTCTCTGGGGCTAATGAAAAACTGTTTTTT
TRBJ1-1 . TRBV19 once CASSPGAGLIEAFF TGTGCCAGTAGCCCAGGGGCAGGGCTGATTGAAGCTTTCTTT
TRBJ2-1 TRBD2 TRBV19 . CASSMVGRLAGPDEQFF TGTGCCAGTAGTATGGTGGGTCGACTAGCGGGTCCCGATGAGCAGTTCTTC
TRBJ2-1 TRBD2 TRBV7-9 . CASSPRTSGTQHEQFF TGTGCCAGCAGCCCAAGGACTAGCGGGACGCAGCATGAGCAGTTCTTC
TRBJ1-1 TRBD1 TRBV7-9 . CASSLGPGQLNTEAFF TGTGCCAGCAGCTTAGGGCCGGGACAGCTGAACACTGAAGCTTTCTTT
TRBJ2-1 TRBD2 TRBV19 . CASSALAGGPNEQFF TGTGCCAGTAGTGCACTAGCGGGAGGGCCAAATGAGCAGTTCTTC
TRBJ1-1 . TRBV15 . CATSRDRQRMNTEAFF TGTGCCACCAGCAGAGACCGACAGAGAATGAACACTGAAGCTTTCTTT
TRBJ2-7 . TRBV3-1/TRBV3-2 . CASSQEGGEYEQYF TGTGCCAGCAGCCAAGAAGGAGGGGAGTACGAGCAGTACTTC
TRBJ1-4 . TRBV25-1 . CASRLQDPTNEKLFF TGTGCCAGCAGGTTACAGGATCCAACTAATGAAAAACTGTTTTTT
TRBJ1-5 . TRBV4-1 . CASSQEWAGTLPNQPQHF TGCGCCAGCAGCCAAGAATGGGCAGGTACACTCCCCAATCAGCCCCAGCATTTT
TRBJ2-1 TRBD2 TRBV5-4 . CASSSAGTSDEQFF TGTGCCAGCAGCTCGGCAGGGACTAGCGATGAGCAGTTCTTC
TRBJ2-7 TRBD1 TRBV5-4 . CASSPGDRGSEQYF TGTGCCAGCAGCCCCGGGGACAGGGGGTCGGAGCAGTACTTC
TRBJ1-1 TRBD1 TRBV19 . CASSARTGGKDTEAFF TGTGCCAGTAGTGCCCGAACAGGGGGCAAGGACACTGAAGCTTTCTTT
TRBJ1-1 . TRBV9 . CASSVDAAEEAFF TGTGCCAGCAGCGTAGACGCGGCAGAGGAAGCTTTCTTT
TRBJ2-2 . TRBV5-4 . CASSLEEYTGELFF TGTGCCAGCAGCTTGGAGGAGTACACCGGGGAGCTGTTTTTT
TRBJ1-1 TRBD1 TRBV2 . CASSFPGTGNFGTEAFF TGTGCCAGCAGTTTTCCCGGGACAGGGAATTTCGGCACTGAAGCTTTCTTT
TRBJ1-4 TRBD1 TRBV4-1 few CASSRLQGEGEKLFF TGCGCCAGCAGCCGGTTACAGGGGGAGGGTGAAAAACTGTTTTTT
TRBJ2-1 TRBD2 TRBV6-5 . CASRGDGGSYNEQFF TGTGCCAGCAGGGGAGATGGCGGGAGCTACAATGAGCAGTTCTTC
TRBJ2-5 . TRBV7-9 . CASSQTGSALETQYF TGTGCCAGCAGCCAGACCGGGTCAGCGCTAGAGACCCAGTACTTC
TRBJ1-2 . TRBV7-6 . CASSKTGTLYTF TGTGCCAGCAGTAAGACCGGGACACTCTACACCTTC
TRBJ2-7 TRBD2 TRBV30 . CAWSVIAGGYEQYF TGTGCCTGGAGCGTCATAGCGGGCGGGTACGAGCAGTACTTC
TRBJ1-1 TRBD1 TRBV10-3 once CAISGQGALGAFF TGTGCCATCAGTGGACAGGGGGCTTTGGGAGCTTTCTTT
TRBJ2-7 TRBD2 TRBV5-1 . CASSLMTSGAYEQYF TGCGCCAGCAGCTTGATGACTAGCGGAGCCTACGAGCAGTACTTC
TRBJ2-7 . TRBV7-9 . CASSSSLEQYF TGTGCCAGCAGCTCCTCCCTAGAGCAGTACTTC
TRBJ2-3 TRBD2 TRBV28 . CASSLSSGKYPDTQYF TGTGCCAGCAGTTTATCAAGCGGGAAGTACCCAGATACGCAGTATTTT
TRBJ2-7 TRBD2 TRBV27 . CASSLLAGNYEQYF TGTGCCAGCAGTTTACTAGCGGGAAACTACGAGCAGTACTTC